This T cell receptor (beta chain) was identified during a study of shared clonotypes between healthy human individuals. Whole-study context: The cohort had a couple of women and a few men, ages 18 to 49.

Germline loops: CDR1 SGHRS, CDR2 YFSETQ. This CDR3 contains 17 residues. The V gene lost 0 bases and the J gene lost 4 bases, with 19 bases spanning the gap. Running of the assay took place at deep level. How the authors handled the data: Filtering was not the same, since immunoSEQ gave junction-only sequences without quality scores. Generated by immunoSEQ multiplex PCR, the TCRdb table keeps only in-frame clones and is missing some. V, J and clone size are those of that table, while D and trimming were read from the DNA. This table holds some 470,000 clones, about 79% found once. Unsorted samples relied on about 100 million PBMCs, which served as the source of genomic DNA. This clone was recorded only once.

Sequencing input: PBMCs. The chain combines TRBV5-1 with TRBJ2-5; weak D call: TRBD2 (6 bases). The receptor comes from a woman in her thirties or forties in good health. Some clones in this sample may be carry-over from other donors' samples. For the CDR3, the DNA is TGCGCCAGCAGCTTGGTTGGCGGCGGGATGGTGGGAGAGACCCAGTACTTC. Translated: CASSLVGGGMVGETQYF.